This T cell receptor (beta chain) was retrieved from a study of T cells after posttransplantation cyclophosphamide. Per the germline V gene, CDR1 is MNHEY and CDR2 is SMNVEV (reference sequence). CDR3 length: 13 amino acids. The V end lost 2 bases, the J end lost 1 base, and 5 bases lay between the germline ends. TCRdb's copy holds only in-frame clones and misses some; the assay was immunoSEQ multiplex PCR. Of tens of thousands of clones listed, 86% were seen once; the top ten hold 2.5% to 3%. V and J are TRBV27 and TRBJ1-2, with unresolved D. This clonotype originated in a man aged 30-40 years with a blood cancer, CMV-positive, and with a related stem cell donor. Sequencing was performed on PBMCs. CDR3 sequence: CASSLQNNYGYTF. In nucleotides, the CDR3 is TGTGCCAGCAGTTTACAGAATAACTATGGCTACACCTTC.